These 23 T cell receptor beta chains share one sample of origin, sequenced in a study of shared clonotypes between healthy human individuals. Repertoires were generated with immunoSEQ multiplex PCR, while TCRdb's copy carries only in-frame clones and drops some. The sample gives about 470,000 clones, roughly 83% of which show up once; about 13% is in the top ten. Specimen: PBMCs. Receptors originate from a woman between 40 and 55 years old in good health. Some clones in this sample may be carry-over from other donors' samples.

This clone was picked up one time. This chain connects TRBV5-1 to TRBJ2-5, with 9 bases lining up with TRBD2. Germline lookup yields CDR1 SGHRS and CDR2 YFSETQ. This CDR3 spans 16 amino acids. V shed 0 bases and J 5 bases; nucleotides not matched to a gene: 8. This CDR3 is CASSLAVAGVGETQYF. DNA of the CDR3: TGCGCCAGCAGCTTGGCGGTAGCGGGAGTTGGGGAGACCCAGTACTTC.

The genes are TRBV14 and TRBJ2-7, with 13 bases aligning to TRBD2. The CDR3 covers 15 residues. V lost 4 bases to trimming and J lost 1 base; unmatched junction nucleotides: 1. Germline CDR1 and CDR2: SGHDN and FVKESK. CDR3 DNA sequence: TGTGCCAGCAGCCCGGGACTAGCGGGATCCTACGAGCAGTACTTC. It codes for CASSPGLAGSYEQYF.

The rearrangement uses TRBV5-4 and TRBJ1-6; TRBD1 agrees at 8 bases. The CDR3 runs 15 residues. J was trimmed by 7 bases and V by 3 bases; bases with no gene match: 6. Germline V gene sequence: CDR1 SGHNT, CDR2 YYREEE (reference sequence). The DNA of the CDR3 is TGTGCCAGCAGCTCCGGACAGGGCGCCAATTCACCCCTCCACTTT. Translation: CASSSGQGANSPLHF.

The rearrangement links TRBV5-6 to TRBJ1-1, with a possible D match to TRBD1 (6 bases). Trimming took 0 bases from V and 1 from J, leaving 10 bases between them. This CDR3 region has 15 residues. Germline assignment: CDR1 SGHDT and CDR2 YYEEEE. CDR3 sequence: CASSLGQAPNTEAFF. The DNA for the CDR3 is TGTGCCAGCAGCTTGGGACAGGCCCCGAACACTGAAGCTTTCTTT.

This chain uses TRBV27 with TRBJ1-5; D is ambiguous. V lost 5 bases to trimming and J lost 6 bases, with 11 bases between them. Per the germline V gene, CDR1 is MNHEY and CDR2 is SMNVEV (reference sequence). This CDR3 is built from 13 residues. CDR3 amino acids: CASSPRRPQPQHF. For the CDR3, the DNA is TGTGCCAGCAGTCCCCGGAGACCTCAGCCCCAGCATTTT.

The J gene is TRBJ1-1, the V gene TRBV7-9; TRBD1 might be the D (6 bases). The CDR3 totals 14 residues. Per germline, CDR1 SEHNR and CDR2 FQNEAQ (reference sequence). V lost 3 bases and J lost 1, with 9 bases in between. The CDR3: CASSLDSSNTEAFF. The CDR3 DNA sequence: TGTGCCAGCAGCTTGGACAGCTCGAACACTGAAGCTTTCTTT.

The V gene is TRBV7-9, the J gene TRBJ2-7; 7 bases match TRBD1. This CDR3 spans 16 amino acids. The V gene's germline CDR1 is SEHNR and CDR2 FQNEAQ (reference sequence). Trimming took 5 bases from V and 1 from J; bases not matched to a gene: 11. CDR3 bases: TGTGCCAGCAGCAGGCAGGGGGTCGGGCTTTCCTACGAGCAGTACTTC. Protein product: CASSRQGVGLSYEQYF. The complete variable domain, with remaining parts taken from reference TRBV7-9 and TRBJ2-7, reads DTGVSQNPRHKITKRGQNVTFRCDPISEHNRLYWYRQTLGQGPEFLTYFQNEAQLEKSRLLSDRFSAERPKGSFSTLEIQRTEQGDSAMYLCASSRQGVGLSYEQYFGPGTRLTVT.

The rearrangement joins TRBV5-4 to TRBJ2-5; a weak D match, TRBD2 (6 bases). Germline CDR1 is SGHNT and CDR2 is YYREEE (reference sequence). V lost 0 bases to trimming and J lost 4 bases, with 13 bases between them. This CDR3 is built from 15 residues. CDR3 protein: CASSLDPAGRETQYF. The CDR3 nucleotides read TGTGCCAGCAGCTTGGATCCAGCGGGTAGAGAGACCCAGTACTTC.

This clone was picked up a small number of times. The chain has TRBV7-3 and TRBJ1-6; TRBD1 aligns across 7 bases. The CDR3 totals 15 residues. In germline, CDR1 is SGHTA, CDR2 FQGTGA. Unmatched junction bases numbered 10, after V lost 5 bases and J lost 9 bases. The CDR3 DNA reads TGTGCCAGCAGCCTCGGACAGGTGCCCACTTCACCCCTCCACTTT. Its protein is CASSLGQVPTSPLHF.

This rearrangement joins TRBV30 to TRBJ1-3; D gene ambiguous. V was clipped by 2 bases and J by 4 bases, with 6 bases between them. The germline CDR1 and CDR2 sequences are GTSNPN and SVGIG (reference sequence). The CDR3 contains 12 residues. The chain's CDR3 is CAWSFGGNTIYF. The CDR3 region has the DNA TGTGCCTGGAGTTTTGGGGGAAACACCATATATTTT.

The CDR3 DNA sequence: TGTGCCAGCAGTCTTGGGTATGGGGCCTCTGGAAACACCATATATTTT. It translates to CASSLGYGASGNTIYF. V usage is TRBV5-5 and J usage is TRBJ1-3; D may be TRBD1 (5 bases). V lost 5 bases to trimming and J lost 0 bases, with 15 bases between them. Germline CDR1 reads SGHKS; CDR2 reads YYEKEE (reference sequence). This CDR3 is built from 16 residues.

V is TRBV27 and J is TRBJ2-5; 9 bases are a match to TRBD2. The CDR3 totals 16 residues. Germline assignment: CDR1 MNHEY and CDR2 SMNVEV (reference sequence). With V trimmed by 2 bases and J by 2 bases, 6 bases remained unmatched. The CDR3 is CASSLGLAWGQETQYF. CDR3 nucleotide sequence: TGTGCCAGCAGTTTAGGACTAGCGTGGGGGCAAGAGACCCAGTACTTC.

V and J are TRBV14 and TRBJ2-3; D remains unclear. CDR3 length: 12 amino acids. Germline values: CDR1 SGHDN, CDR2 FVKESK. V dropped 2 bases and J dropped 6 bases, with 6 bases sitting between them. CDR3 DNA: TGTGCCAGCAGCCAATCAGCCGATACGCAGTATTTT. This codes for CASSQSADTQYF.

Comments on this clone: Other DNA sequences in this specimen translate into the identical CDR3. This rearrangement joins TRBV28 to TRBJ2-3; 10 nucleotides match TRBD2. Germline trimming cut 5 bases from V and 3 bases from J; bases unmatched to any gene: 8. Germline V gene lookup returns CDR1 MDHEN and CDR2 SYDVKM. The CDR3 is 16 residues long. CDR3 residues: CASSGRTSGGTDTQYF. As DNA, the CDR3 is TGTGCCAGCAGTGGCCGGACTAGCGGCGGAACAGATACGCAGTATTTT.

The chain recombines TRBV18 with TRBJ1-1; D may be TRBD1 (5 bases). CDR1 and CDR2 from the germline V gene are KGHSH and LQKENI. CDR3 length: 14 amino acids. Trimming left V 3 bases short and J 3 bases short, with 11 bases between. CDR3 amino acids: CASSPRTRDTEAFF. CDR3 in DNA: TGTGCCAGCTCACCGAGGACAAGGGACACTGAAGCTTTCTTT.

This chain links TRBV5-1 with TRBJ2-1, with D perhaps matching TRBD1 (6 bases). The CDR3 has 17 amino acids. Germline V CDR1 and CDR2: SGHRS, YFSETQ. Trimming took off 0 bases at V and 0 bases at J, with 13 bases between the two ends. CDR3 in amino acids: CASSLGGTTSSYNEQFF. In DNA form, the CDR3 reads TGCGCCAGCAGCTTGGGGGGGACAACGAGCTCCTACAATGAGCAGTTCTTC.

This clone was counted a few times. The chain joins TRBV2 to TRBJ2-2, with D perhaps matching TRBD1 (6 bases). V shed 7 bases and J shed 4 bases, with 13 bases lying between them. The CDR3 is 14 residues long. CDR1 and CDR2 from the germline V gene are SNHLY and FYNNEI. In nucleotides, the CDR3 is TGTGCCAGCACCCAGGGGTTGGGCACCGGGGAGCTGTTTTTT. It yields the protein CASTQGLGTGELFF. Using reference TRBV2 and TRBJ2-2 for the parts outside the CDR3, the full variable domain is EPEVTQTPSHQVTQMGQEVILRCVPISNHLYFYWYRQILGQKVEFLVSFYNNEISEKSEIFDDQFSVERPDGSNFTLKIRSTKLEDSAMYFCASTQGLGTGELFFGEGSRLTVL.

A single count supports this clone. In DNA form, the CDR3 reads TGTGCCAGCAGTTTACGAGAGGACTATGGCTACACCTTC. It is translated as CASSLREDYGYTF. The chain joins TRBV27 to TRBJ1-2; D uncertain. The V gene lost 2 bases and the J gene lost 3 bases, with 7 bases spanning the gap. This CDR3 spans 13 amino acids. Germline V gene lookup returns CDR1 MNHEY and CDR2 SMNVEV (reference sequence).

This clone turned up a few times. This likely reflects a read error, since a far larger clone is one base away. Other nucleotide sequences in the sample specify the same CDR3. This chain links TRBV28 with TRBJ2-1; D unclear. The CDR3 has 11 residues. The germline V gene has CDR1 MDHEN and CDR2 SYDVKM. The V gene lost 6 bases and the J gene lost 0 bases, with 0 bases spanning the gap. The CDR3 DNA reads as TGTGCCAGCAGCTCCTACAATGAGCAGTTCTTC. Its protein product is CASSSYNEQFF.

The chain joins TRBV5-1 to TRBJ2-5; D unresolved. Per the germline V gene, CDR1 is SGHRS and CDR2 is YFSETQ. Between the trimmed V and J ends, which lost 1 base and 1 base, there was a span of 8 bases. The CDR3 spans 14 residues. In nucleotides, the CDR3 is TGCGCCAGCAGCTTGACGGCGGCCCAAGAGACCCAGTACTTC. Translating it yields CASSLTAAQETQYF.

DNA of the CDR3: TGTGCCAGCATGCGGACATCCTTTTTTTCCGAGCAGTACTTC. Its protein is CASMRTSFFSEQYF. The gene calls are TRBV2 and TRBJ2-7; tentative D call: TRBD1 (5 bases). This CDR3 spans 14 amino acids. Trimming pared 7 bases from V and 6 bases from J, leaving 19 bases between. Germline assignment: CDR1 SNHLY and CDR2 FYNNEI.

The chain is built from TRBV19 and TRBJ1-4; no clear D gene. Germline loops: CDR1 LNHDA, CDR2 SQIVND (reference sequence). This CDR3 region has 13 residues. V lost 5 bases and J lost 8, with 12 bases in between. The CDR3 DNA is TGTGCCAGTAGTCTTCGGGGAGCCGAAAAACTGTTTTTT. Protein product: CASSLRGAEKLFF. Supplemented by reference TRBV19 and TRBJ1-4, the full variable domain reads DGGITQSPKYLFRKEGQNVTLSCEQNLNHDAMYWYRQDPGQGLRLIYYSQIVNDFQKGDIAEGYSVSREKKESFPLTVTSAQKNPTAFYLCASSLRGAEKLFFGSGTQLSVL.

The chain has TRBV11-2 and TRBJ1-1; no clear D. The CDR3 sequence is 12 residues long. The germline gives CDR1 SGHAT, CDR2 FQNNGV. Between the trimmed V and J ends, which lost 1 base and 8 bases, there was a span of 8 bases. The CDR3: CASSLVLGEAFF. CDR3 bases: TGTGCCAGCAGCTTAGTTTTAGGGGAAGCTTTCTTT.